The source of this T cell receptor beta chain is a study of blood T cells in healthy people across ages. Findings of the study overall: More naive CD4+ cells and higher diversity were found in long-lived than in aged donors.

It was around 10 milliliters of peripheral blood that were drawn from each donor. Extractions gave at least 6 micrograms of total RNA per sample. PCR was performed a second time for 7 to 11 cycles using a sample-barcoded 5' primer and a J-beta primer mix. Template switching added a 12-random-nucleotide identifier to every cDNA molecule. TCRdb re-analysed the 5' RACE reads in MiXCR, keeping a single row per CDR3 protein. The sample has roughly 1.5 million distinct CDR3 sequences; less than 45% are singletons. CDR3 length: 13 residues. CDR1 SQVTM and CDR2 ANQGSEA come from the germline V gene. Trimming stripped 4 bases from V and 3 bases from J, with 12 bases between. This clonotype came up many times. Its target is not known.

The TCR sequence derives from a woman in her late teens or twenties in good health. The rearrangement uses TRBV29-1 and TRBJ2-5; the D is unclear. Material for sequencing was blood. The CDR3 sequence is CSVVWYYKETQYF. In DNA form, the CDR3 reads TGCAGCGTTGTTTGGTATTATAAAGAGACCCAGTACTTC.